Each of the 26 T cell receptor beta chains below was sequenced from the same sample in a study of T cell changes during pregnancy in multiple sclerosis. Assay: immunoSEQ multiplex PCR; the TCRdb copy retains only in-frame clones and omits some. The data show 100,000 or so clones, more than 85% seen once. The source was peripheral blood, collected in the second trimester of pregnancy. Receptors were obtained from a female donor with multiple sclerosis, enrolled in a pregnancy study.

This chain uses TRBV5-4 with TRBJ2-1, with 7 bases that match TRBD2. V dropped 4 bases and J dropped 5; count of bases not matched to a gene: 9. Germline assignment: CDR1 SGHNT and CDR2 YYREEE (reference sequence). This CDR3 is built from 15 residues. The CDR3 sequence: CASSPGGGGDNEQFF. As DNA, the CDR3 is TGTGCCAGCAGCCCGGGCGGGGGTGGGGACAATGAGCAGTTCTTC. Based on the CDR3 plus reference TRBV5-4 and TRBJ2-1, the full variable domain is ETGVTQSPTHLIKTRGQQVTLRCSSQSGHNTVSWYQQALGQGPQFIFQYYREEENGRGNFPPRFSGLQFPNYSSELNVNALELDDSALYLCASSPGGGGDNEQFFGPGTRLTVL.

The table lists this clone with a few counts. J is TRBJ1-2 and V is TRBV12-1. TRBV12-1 has pseudogene status. The CDR3 length is 13 residues. CDR3 DNA: TGTGCCAGCAGCACCCGTGAGGTGTATGGCTACACCTTC. This translates into CASSTREVYGYTF.

J is TRBJ2-1 and V is TRBV5-6; no reliable D call. This CDR3 region has 11 residues. Trimming left V 0 bases short and J 9 bases short, with 4 bases between. Germline V lookup: CDR1 SGHDT, CDR2 YYEEEE. CDR3 sequence: CASSLVSEQFF. For the CDR3, the DNA is TGTGCCAGCAGCTTGGTTAGTGAGCAGTTCTTC.

J is TRBJ2-7 and V is TRBV28, with a tentative D call TRBD2 (5 bases). CDR1 and CDR2 (germline): MDHEN, SYDVKM. Trimming took off 6 bases at V and 5 bases at J, with 17 bases between the two ends. This CDR3 contains 14 residues. As DNA, the CDR3 is TGTGCCAGCAGCCAGAGGGTTCGGCCTCACGAGCAGTACTTC. Its protein product is CASSQRVRPHEQYF.

V and J are TRBV28 and TRBJ1-5; TRBD1 might be the D (5 bases). The germline V and J ends were trimmed by 1 base and 4 bases, with 14 bases remaining between them. The CDR3 is made up of 16 amino acids. Germline loops: CDR1 MDHEN, CDR2 SYDVKM. The CDR3 coding sequence is TGTGCCAGCAGTTTATCAGCAGGGATAGGGAATCAGCCCCAGCATTTT. Protein: CASSLSAGIGNQPQHF.

The chain is built from TRBV11-2 and TRBJ2-1; D is perhaps TRBD2 (5 bases). The germline CDR1 and CDR2 sequences are SGHAT and FQNNGV. This CDR3 has 16 residues. The ends were cut back, 3 bases at V and 2 bases at J, with 14 bases in the middle. The CDR3 nucleotides are TGTGCCAGCAGCTTTAGGTCGGGGAACCCCTACAATGAGCAGTTCTTC. It codes for CASSFRSGNPYNEQFF. Filled out from reference TRBV11-2 and TRBJ2-1, the complete variable domain reads EAGVAQSPRYKIIEKRQSVAFWCNPISGHATLYWYQQILGQGPKLLIQFQNNGVVDDSQLPKDRFSAERLKGVDSTLKIQPAKLEDSAVYLCASSFRSGNPYNEQFFGPGTRLTVL.

V and J are TRBV28 and TRBJ2-7; 7 bases line up with TRBD2. J was trimmed by 2 bases and V by 6 bases; bases with no gene match: 10. This CDR3 comprises 15 residues. Germline CDR1 MDHEN, CDR2 SYDVKM. CDR3 residues: CASSPEGGRTYEQYF. CDR3 coding DNA: TGTGCCAGCAGCCCAGAGGGAGGGCGGACCTACGAGCAGTACTTC.

The chain employs TRBV13 and TRBJ1-2; unclear D gene. CDR1 and CDR2 (germline): PRHDT, FYEKMQ (reference sequence). This CDR3 region has 16 residues. The ends were cut back, 0 bases at V and 3 bases at J, with 14 bases in the middle. CDR3 loop: CASSLGGRRSDYGYTF. Here the CDR3 DNA reads TGTGCCAGCAGCTTAGGCGGAAGGAGGAGCGACTATGGCTACACCTTC.

This clone was counted between two and nine times. V gene TRBV2 combines with J gene TRBJ2-2; 9 nucleotides match TRBD2. The germline gives CDR1 SNHLY, CDR2 FYNNEI. The J segment lost 3 bases and the V segment lost 6 bases, leaving 11 bases of the junction unmatched. The CDR3 extends over 17 amino acids. CDR3 sequence (DNA): TGTGCCAGCAGCACCCAAATTACTAGCGGGTACACCGGGGAGCTGTTTTTT. Its protein product is CASSTQITSGYTGELFF.

This clone was seen just once. The V call is TRBV5-4, the J call TRBJ2-7, with 7 bases that match TRBD2. Per the germline V gene, CDR1 is SGHNT and CDR2 is YYREEE (reference sequence). The CDR3 length is 16 residues. With 0 bases clipped from V and 4 bases from J, the junction kept 10 bases outside the gene matches. In nucleotides, the CDR3 is TGTGCCAGCAGCTTGGCCGGGGCGGGAGTGTTGTACGAGCAGTACTTC. It translates to CASSLAGAGVLYEQYF. Full variable domain (missing parts from reference TRBV5-4 and TRBJ2-7): ETGVTQSPTHLIKTRGQQVTLRCSSQSGHNTVSWYQQALGQGPQFIFQYYREEENGRGNFPPRFSGLQFPNYSSELNVNALELDDSALYLCASSLAGAGVLYEQYFGPGTRLTVT.

Only one count was recorded for this clone. V and J are TRBV27 and TRBJ2-1; D is perhaps TRBD1 (6 bases). Germline V CDR1 and CDR2: MNHEY, SMNVEV (reference sequence). CDR3 size: 14 residues. Trimming removed 2 bases from V and 4 bases from J, with 9 bases in between. CDR3 DNA sequence: TGTGCCAGCAGTTTACAGGGGCGTTACAATGAGCAGTTCTTC. Its protein is CASSLQGRYNEQFF.

The rearrangement joins TRBV28 to TRBJ1-2, with 8 bases fitting TRBD1. Looked up from germline, CDR1 is MDHEN and CDR2 is SYDVKM. The length of the CDR3 is 14 residues. The trim removed 6 bases at V and 3 bases at J, leaving 6 bases unmatched. The CDR3 DNA sequence: TGTGCCAGCAGGGGGGGACAGGTCGACTATGGCTACACCTTC. It specifies CASRGGQVDYGYTF.

The chain recombines TRBV4-1 with TRBJ2-7; 9 bases match TRBD1. Germline V gene data show CDR1 as MGHRA and CDR2 as YSYEKL. V lost 0 bases, J lost 6 bases, and 6 bases stayed unmatched. This CDR3 is built from 15 residues. The CDR3 DNA sequence: TGCGCCAGCAGCCAAGATGAAGGACAGGGGACCGAGCAGTACTTC. Encoded protein: CASSQDEGQGTEQYF.

V is TRBV5-1 and J is TRBJ1-3; the match to TRBD1 covers 9 bases. Looked up from germline, CDR1 is SGHRS and CDR2 is YFSETQ. The V gene end was trimmed by 0 bases and the J gene end by 4 bases; junction bases not matched to a gene: 11. CDR3 length equals 18 residues. The DNA for the CDR3 is TGCGCCAGCAGCTTGGTGGGGACAGGGTCGATCGTAGGAAACACCATATATTTT. It specifies CASSLVGTGSIVGNTIYF. The whole variable domain, remainder taken from reference TRBV5-1 and TRBJ1-3, is KAGVTQTPRYLIKTRGQQVTLSCSPISGHRSVSWYQQTPGQGLQFLFEYFSETQRNKGNFPGRFSGRQFSNSRSEMNVSTLELGDSALYLCASSLVGTGSIVGNTIYFGEGSWLTVV.

The sample holds a few counts of this clone. The chain carries TRBV19 and TRBJ1-2, with D possibly TRBD1 on 6 matching bases. Germline V CDR1 and CDR2: LNHDA, SQIVND (reference sequence). This CDR3 contains 12 residues. V was cut by 7 bases and J by 8 bases, with 14 bases left in between. The CDR3: CASKQGLGGYTF. In nucleotides, the CDR3 is TGTGCCAGTAAACAGGGATTGGGAGGCTACACCTTC. Full variable domain (outside the CDR3, taken from reference TRBV19 and TRBJ1-2): DGGITQSPKYLFRKEGQNVTLSCEQNLNHDAMYWYRQDPGQGLRLIYYSQIVNDFQKGDIAEGYSVSREKKESFPLTVTSAQKNPTAFYLCASKQGLGGYTFGSGTRLTVV.

The V and J genes are TRBV28 and TRBJ1-2; 9 bases agree with TRBD1. CDR1 is MDHEN and CDR2 is SYDVKM in the germline V gene. V was clipped by 3 bases and J by 3 bases; unmatched bases: 5. This CDR3 spans 15 amino acids. CDR3 region: CASSFYRGQDYGYTF. DNA for the CDR3: TGTGCCAGCAGTTTTTACAGGGGGCAGGACTATGGCTACACCTTC.

The chain carries TRBV13 and TRBJ2-1; tentatively, D is TRBD1 (5 bases). The V gene lost 5 bases and the J gene lost 0 bases, with 26 bases spanning the gap. CDR1 and CDR2 (germline): PRHDT, FYEKMQ (reference sequence). The CDR3 totals 20 residues. The CDR3 loop is CASSAYKRLWGKSSYNEQFF. The CDR3 region has the DNA TGTGCCAGCAGCGCATATAAGCGACTCTGGGGCAAAAGCTCCTACAATGAGCAGTTCTTC.

This clone was seen just once. This chain connects TRBV19 to TRBJ2-2, with D perhaps TRBD2 (6 bases). The germline gives CDR1 LNHDA, CDR2 SQIVND (reference sequence). The CDR3 consists of 15 residues. V lost 3 bases, J lost 6 bases, and 14 bases lay in between. The CDR3 reads CASSIRLAQAGELFF. CDR3 coding DNA: TGTGCCAGTAGTATTAGGCTAGCGCAGGCCGGGGAGCTGTTTTTT.

This chain links TRBV29-1 with TRBJ1-2, with D uncertain. CDR1 and CDR2 from the germline V gene are SQVTM and ANQGSEA. The V end lost 5 bases, the J end lost 1 base, and 5 bases lay between the germline ends. The CDR3 length is 11 residues. The CDR3 DNA follows: TGCAGCGTTTTCAGTAACTATGGCTACACCTTC. Translated: CSVFSNYGYTF.

V usage is TRBV5-1 and J usage is TRBJ1-2, with a tentative D call TRBD1 (5 bases). Per germline, CDR1 SGHRS and CDR2 YFSETQ. Trimming took off 0 bases at V and 2 bases at J, with 11 bases between the two ends. CDR3 length: 15 amino acids. CDR3 coding DNA: TGCGCCAGCAGCTTGGGTGGGCAGGGCAACTATGGCTACACCTTC. As protein: CASSLGGQGNYGYTF.

The J gene is TRBJ2-7, the V gene TRBV19, with D possibly being TRBD1 (6 bases). The V end lost 4 bases, the J end lost 3 bases, and 10 bases lay between the germline ends. CDR3 length equals 13 residues. Germline CDR1 and CDR2: LNHDA and SQIVND (reference sequence). The CDR3 DNA is TGTGCCAGTAGTAGGGCAGGGGACTACGAGCAGTACTTC. Translated, it gives CASSRAGDYEQYF.

The chain uses TRBV28 and TRBJ1-5; D is perhaps TRBD1 (5 bases). This CDR3 has 14 residues. From germline, CDR1 is MDHEN and CDR2 SYDVKM. Trimming took off 10 bases at V and 3 bases at J, with 16 bases between the two ends. The CDR3 protein is CATLGNRNNQPQHF. The DNA for the CDR3 is TGTGCCACTCTGGGTAACAGGAACAATCAGCCCCAGCATTTT.

The chain employs TRBV19 and TRBJ2-5, with TRBD2 matching over 7 bases. Germline CDR1 reads LNHDA; CDR2 reads SQIVND (reference sequence). The ends lost 4 bases at V and 3 bases at J; junction bases unmatched: 11. The CDR3 runs to 16 residues. CDR3 bases: TGTGCCAGTAGTAAAACTCTCCCTAGCGGAAAAGAGACCCAGTACTTC. Translating gives CASSKTLPSGKETQYF.

The DNA of the CDR3 is TGTGCCAGCTCACTCGGCGGGCTAAAGACCCAGTACTTC. It translates to CASSLGGLKTQYF. The chain carries TRBV5-6 and TRBJ2-5; D may be TRBD2 (5 bases). The germline gives CDR1 SGHDT, CDR2 YYEEEE. CDR3 length: 13 amino acids. Trimming took off 7 bases at V and 6 bases at J, with 16 bases between the two ends.

The rearrangement joins TRBV6-5 to TRBJ2-7; 8 bases agree with TRBD2. Trimming at V came to 9 bases and at J to 3 bases, leaving 4 bases not matched to a gene. The CDR3 extends over 12 amino acids. Germline V CDR1 and CDR2: MNHEY, SVGAGI. CDR3 nucleotide sequence: TGTGCCAGTAGCGGGACACTCTACGAGCAGTACTTC. This encodes CASSGTLYEQYF.

The chain carries TRBV19 and TRBJ2-5; 8 positions agree with TRBD1. This CDR3 contains 11 residues. V dropped 4 bases and J dropped 13; count of bases not matched to a gene: 5. Germline assignment: CDR1 LNHDA and CDR2 SQIVND (reference sequence). As DNA, the CDR3 is TGTGCCAGTAGTACAAGCAGGGGGCTGTACTTC. It encodes CASSTSRGLYF.